This TCR beta chain was captured in a study of blood T cells in healthy people across ages. Regarding the study as a whole: Naive T cell percentage showed a strong correlation with TCR beta diversity.

As concerns this clonotype: The antigen remains undetermined.

A sample-barcoded 5' primer and a J-beta primer mix were used in a second PCR of roughly 6 to 12 cycles. Every single cDNA molecule received a tag from a template-switch adaptor with 12 random nucleotides. TCRdb processed the 5' RACE reads anew with MiXCR; each CDR3 protein has one entry. The sample carries about 800,000 distinct CDR3 sequences, nearly 60% recorded once. The CDR3 covers 14 residues. From germline, CDR1 is SGHRS and CDR2 YFSETQ. The germline V and J ends were trimmed by 1 base and 0 bases, with 8 bases remaining between them. This TCR derives from a man aged 30-40 years in good health. The source material was blood. J is TRBJ2-7 and V is TRBV5-1, with D hard to call. The CDR3 sequence: CASSLKTSSYEQYF. In nucleotides, the CDR3 is TGCGCCAGCAGCTTGAAGACCAGCTCCTACGAGCAGTACTTC.